This T cell receptor beta chain was obtained from a study of tumor-infiltrating lymphocytes in primary liver carcinoma. Extraction of RNA together with DNA used about 17-30 mg of unsorted bulk tissue. Total RNA (approximately 500 ng) served as template for TCR beta cDNA synthesis primed by a constant-region primer. For TCR beta, libraries were produced by three nested multiplex PCR rounds using slightly modified ARM-PCR. Primers for the first two PCR rounds were TRBV1-TRBV30 forward primers and a C-beta reverse primer (10 cycles per round). TCRdb redid the calling of the multiplex PCR reads with MiXCR, one entry per CDR3 protein. The table shows under 130,000 distinct CDR3 sequences, with roughly 80% occurring only once. The CDR3 runs to 13 residues. Germline V CDR1 and CDR2: LGHNT, FRNRAP. Note on this clonotype: Its antigen remains unknown. The junction does not match germline at one end; this may be a read error.

Study-level results: Just around 7-24% of top clones spanned all five tumor regions.

This clonotype was sampled from a man in his forties with primary liver carcinoma and hepatitis B virus infection. Sequencing input: liver tumor tissue from sampling region 3. Described subset: tumor region T3, left-lateral pole. The chain recombines TRBV12-5 with TRBJ2-7; D is possibly TRBD2 (6 bases). The CDR3 loop reads CASGGTDSYEQYF. The CDR3 nucleotides read TGTGCCAGTGGGGGGACCGATTCCTACGAGCAGTATTTC.